Below are 29 T cell receptor beta chains sequenced from a single sample in a study of T cells in Graves' hyperthyroidism and ophthalmopathy. Authors of the study amplified TCR beta CDR3 regions from RNA transcripts. The HTBI primer set was used in a first-round RT-PCR of the TCR CDR3. One entry per CDR3 protein results from TCRdb running MiXCR on the multiplex PCR reads. Among over 350,000 distinct CDR3 sequences listed, roughly 13% were seen once. Material for sequencing was blood. These receptors originate from a man aged 45-65 years with Graves' ophthalmopathy.

This clonotype was found many times. The genes are TRBV20-1 and TRBJ2-7; 7 nucleotides agree with TRBD2. Germline V gene lookup returns CDR1 DFQATT and CDR2 SNEGSKA (reference sequence). Losses at the gene ends were 5 bases for V and 7 bases for J; bases not matched to a gene: 17. This CDR3 has 15 amino acids. The CDR3 here is CSAPPLGREPGEQYF. In DNA, the CDR3 is TGCAGTGCTCCACCCTTAGGGCGGGAGCCAGGGGAGCAGTACTTC.

This clonotype was found many times. V and J are TRBV28 and TRBJ2-1; 7 bases agree with TRBD1. Losses at the gene ends were 4 bases for V and 7 bases for J; bases not matched to a gene: 4. CDR3 length equals 13 residues. Per germline, CDR1 MDHEN and CDR2 SYDVKM. Written as DNA, the CDR3 is TGTGCCAGCAGTTACAGGGGCCGGAATGAGCAGTTCTTC. As protein: CASSYRGRNEQFF. Full variable domain (outside the CDR3, taken from reference TRBV28 and TRBJ2-1): DVKVTQSSRYLVKRTGEKVFLECVQDMDHENMFWYRQDPGLGLRLIYFSYDVKMKEKGDIPEGYSVSREKKERFSLILESASTNQTSMYLCASSYRGRNEQFFGPGTRLTVL.

This clonotype was found many times. The gene calls are TRBV6-5 and TRBJ1-1, with 7 bases aligning to TRBD1. V lost 2 bases and J lost 11; bases outside the gene matches: 8. Germline V gene lookup returns CDR1 MNHEY and CDR2 SVGAGI. This CDR3 spans 13 amino acids. The CDR3: CASSYRQGRWAFF. CDR3 bases: TGTGCCAGCAGTTACAGACAGGGAAGATGGGCTTTCTTT.

This clonotype has only a few counts. The chain combines TRBV20-1 with TRBJ2-7, with D tentatively TRBD1 (6 bases). The V gene's germline CDR1 is DFQATT and CDR2 SNEGSKA (reference sequence). V gave up 4 bases and J gave up 4 bases, with 11 bases separating them. The CDR3 is made up of 12 amino acids. The CDR3 here is CSATGDSYEQYF. The DNA of the CDR3 is TGCAGTGCTACAGGGGATTCTTACGAGCAGTACTTC.

This clonotype was recorded at least ten times. The chain combines TRBV11-3 with TRBJ2-2; no firm D call. Germline CDR1 and CDR2: SGHNT and YENEEA. The CDR3 length is 12 residues. The V and J ends lost 2 bases and 5 bases respectively, with 3 bases between them. CDR3 nucleotides: TGTGCCAGCAGCTTACTTACCGGGGAGCTGTTTTTT. Its protein is CASSLLTGELFF.

This clonotype was recorded at least ten times. V and J are TRBV7-2 and TRBJ2-7; 9 bases map to TRBD2. The junction had 8 bases not matched to a gene; V was cut back by 4 bases and J by 4 bases. This CDR3 comprises 15 residues. Germline values: CDR1 SGHTA, CDR2 FQGNSA. CDR3 nucleotides: TGTGCCAGCAGCTATTCTAGCGGGGCGTCGTACGAGCAGTACTTC. Translation gives CASSYSSGASYEQYF.

A few counts support this clonotype. The genes are TRBV6-1 and TRBJ1-5; D possibly corresponds to TRBD1 (5 bases). This CDR3 has 14 residues. The V end was cut by 8 bases, the J end by 3 bases, with 14 bases between. Germline V CDR1 and CDR2: MNHNS, SASEGT. DNA for the CDR3: TGTGCCAGCGTCCATGGGGGGTACAATCAGCCCCAGCATTTT. This translates into CASVHGGYNQPQHF.

This clonotype was seen ten or more times. V is TRBV29-1 and J is TRBJ2-3; TRBD1 matches 11 bases. This CDR3 has 15 amino acids. V lost 8 bases and J lost 3; bases outside the gene matches: 10. Germline lookup yields CDR1 SQVTM and CDR2 ANQGSEA. This CDR3 is CSTKGQGEETDTQYF. The DNA of the CDR3 is TGCAGCACGAAGGGACAGGGGGAAGAAACAGATACGCAGTATTTT.

This clonotype appeared a few times. The rearrangement uses TRBV5-1 and TRBJ2-1; D possibly corresponds to TRBD2 (5 bases). Germline V CDR1 and CDR2: SGHRS, YFSETQ. With 0 bases removed from V and 8 bases from J, the gap between germline ends came to 15 bases. This CDR3 comprises 15 residues. The CDR3 spells CASSLDPGNTYEQFF. CDR3 coding DNA: TGCGCCAGCAGCTTGGATCCGGGGAACACCTATGAGCAGTTCTTC.

Comments on this clonotype: Since a much larger clone is just one base distant, this may be a read error. CDR3 nucleotides: TGTGCCACCAGTGACCCGACTAGCACAGATACGCAGTATTTT. This gives the protein CATSDPTSTDTQYF. The gene calls are TRBV24-1 and TRBJ2-3; D is unclear. Trimming pared 4 bases from V and 0 bases from J, leaving 7 bases between. There are 14 residues in the CDR3. Germline CDR1 KGHDR, CDR2 SFDVKD.

The rearrangement joins TRBV6-1 to TRBJ2-3, with 10 bases lining up with TRBD2. V shed 7 bases, J shed 0 bases, and the junction held 4 bases outside the gene matches. The CDR3 extends over 15 amino acids. The germline V gene has CDR1 MNHNS and CDR2 SASEGT. The CDR3 reads CASTLTSGSTDTQYF. The CDR3, as DNA: TGTGCCAGCACCCTGACTAGCGGGAGCACAGATACGCAGTATTTT.

This clonotype was detected ten times or more. This chain links TRBV3-1 with TRBJ2-1; 8 nucleotides line up with TRBD2. CDR1 and CDR2 (germline): LGHDT, YNNKEL (reference sequence). The CDR3 has 16 amino acids. V shed 4 bases, J shed 4 bases, and the junction held 9 bases outside the gene matches. CDR3 in amino acids: CASSPPRAGEYNEQFF. The CDR3 DNA sequence: TGTGCCAGCAGCCCACCGCGAGCGGGAGAGTACAATGAGCAGTTCTTC.

This clonotype occurred many times. V usage is TRBV20-1 and J usage is TRBJ2-2; D is undetermined. V shed 5 bases and J shed 5 bases, with 12 bases lying between them. This CDR3 has 13 residues. From germline, CDR1 is DFQATT and CDR2 SNEGSKA (reference sequence). The CDR3 is CSASPVGTGELFF. The CDR3 coding sequence is TGCAGTGCTTCCCCAGTGGGGACCGGGGAGCTGTTTTTT.

This clonotype came up many times. The V call is TRBV6-6, the J call TRBJ2-2; the match to TRBD2 covers 15 bases. With 2 bases clipped from V and 4 bases from J, the junction kept 17 bases outside the gene matches. Germline V gene data show CDR1 as MNHNY and CDR2 as SVGAGI (reference sequence). This CDR3 contains 22 residues. The DNA for the CDR3 is TGTGCCAGCAGTTACAGCCCGGGACTCAGGACTAGCGGGAGGGTCCGCACCGGGGAGCTGTTTTTT. Amino acids: CASSYSPGLRTSGRVRTGELFF.

This clonotype was seen at least ten times. The chain is built from TRBV18 and TRBJ1-2; the D gene is possibly TRBD1 (5 bases). The CDR3 loop spans 13 amino acids. Trimming shortened V by 6 bases and J by 6 bases, and 14 bases separated the two germline ends. Germline CDR1 and CDR2: KGHSH and LQKENI. The CDR3 sequence is CASSPGTDDGYTF. The CDR3 DNA reads TGTGCCAGCTCCCCGGGGACCGACGATGGCTACACCTTC.

This clonotype was found a few times. V and J are TRBV5-1 and TRBJ2-7, with 8 bases lining up with TRBD1. Trimming took 2 bases from V and 0 from J; bases not matched to a gene: 7. Germline V gives CDR1 SGHRS, CDR2 YFSETQ. The CDR3 totals 16 residues. The CDR3 region is CASSLLGQGLSYEQYF. In nucleotides, the CDR3 is TGCGCCAGCAGCTTACTCGGACAGGGCCTCTCCTACGAGCAGTACTTC.

This clonotype came up many times. V and J are TRBV30 and TRBJ1-3; a possible D gene is TRBD1 (5 bases). CDR1 is GTSNPN and CDR2 is SVGIG in the germline V gene (reference sequence). The CDR3 consists of 15 residues. Trimming stripped 3 bases from V and 2 bases from J, with 14 bases between. The CDR3 DNA reads TGTGCCTGGAGCCATGCCGGGGGGACTGGAAACACCATATATTTT. It translates to CAWSHAGGTGNTIYF. The full variable domain, rest sourced from reference TRBV30 and TRBJ1-3, is SQTIHQWPATLVQPVGSPLSLECTVEGTSNPNLYWYRQAAGRGLQLLFYSVGIGQISSEVPQNLSASRPQDRQFILSSKKLLLSDSGFYLCAWSHAGGTGNTIYFGEGSWLTVV.

This clonotype was recorded at least ten times. The chain combines TRBV6-5 with TRBJ1-1; D is uncertain. Germline-derived CDR1 and CDR2 are MNHEY and SVGAGI. There are 14 residues in the CDR3. V lost 0 bases and J 4 bases, leaving 9 bases between the germline ends. CDR3 region: CASSYSSAATEAFF. The CDR3 region has the DNA TGTGCCAGCAGTTACTCCTCAGCGGCCACTGAAGCTTTCTTT.

This clonotype appeared a few times. The V call is TRBV19, the J call TRBJ2-1; TRBD2 aligns across 8 bases. The CDR3 sequence is 15 residues long. The J segment lost 2 bases and the V segment lost 6 bases, leaving 6 bases of the junction unmatched. The germline V gene encodes CDR1 LNHDA and CDR2 SQIVND (reference sequence). The CDR3: CASRKTSGAYNEQFF. The CDR3 coding sequence is TGTGCCAGTAGGAAAACTAGCGGTGCCTACAATGAGCAGTTCTTC.

This clonotype was recorded at least ten times. The chain combines TRBV29-1 with TRBJ2-7; D remains ambiguous. This CDR3 is built from 11 residues. Germline V gives CDR1 SQVTM, CDR2 ANQGSEA. V was clipped by 3 bases and J by 4 bases, with 7 bases between them. CDR3 DNA sequence: TGCAGCGTTGAGGTAGCTTACGAGCAGTACTTC. This translates into CSVEVAYEQYF.

This clonotype was recorded many times. The rearrangement uses TRBV30 and TRBJ2-4; 9 bases fit TRBD2. The germline V gene has CDR1 GTSNPN and CDR2 SVGIG (reference sequence). The trim removed 4 bases at V and 5 bases at J, leaving 3 bases unmatched. The CDR3 is 13 amino acids. This CDR3 reads CAWKIAGENIQYF. The CDR3 DNA sequence: TGTGCCTGGAAAATAGCGGGAGAAAACATTCAGTACTTC. Based on the CDR3 plus reference TRBV30 and TRBJ2-4, the full variable domain is SQTIHQWPATLVQPVGSPLSLECTVEGTSNPNLYWYRQAAGRGLQLLFYSVGIGQISSEVPQNLSASRPQDRQFILSSKKLLLSDSGFYLCAWKIAGENIQYFGAGTRLSVL.

This clonotype was picked up many times. This sequence joins TRBV7-8 and TRBJ2-3, with TRBD2 matching over 13 bases. The germline V gene has CDR1 SGHVS and CDR2 FQNEAQ. There are 14 residues in the CDR3. The ends lost 5 bases at V and 10 bases at J; junction bases unmatched: 6. In DNA form, the CDR3 reads TGTGCCAGCAGCCCCGGACTAGCGGGAGTTTCGCAGTATTTT. Amino acids: CASSPGLAGVSQYF.

The table lists this clonotype with many counts. This chain joins TRBV20-1 and TRBJ1-1; 8 bases line up with TRBD1. This CDR3 spans 15 amino acids. Germline trimming cut 6 bases from V and 0 bases from J; bases unmatched to any gene: 9. Per germline, CDR1 DFQATT and CDR2 SNEGSKA (reference sequence). In DNA, the CDR3 is TGCAGTGCCAGACTCCGGACAGGGATGAACACTGAAGCTTTCTTT. Its protein is CSARLRTGMNTEAFF.

This clonotype has ten or more counts. The J gene is TRBJ2-2, the V gene TRBV30; D gene ambiguous. V shed 2 bases and J shed 7 bases, with 11 bases lying between them. Germline CDR1 is GTSNPN and CDR2 is SVGIG (reference sequence). This CDR3 is built from 13 residues. Written as DNA, the CDR3 is TGTGCCTGGAGTCCCTATGGTGGCGGGGAGCTGTTTTTT. Translation: CAWSPYGGGELFF.

At least ten counts were recorded for this clonotype. This chain connects TRBV10-3 to TRBJ2-7; 8 bases line up with TRBD2. The CDR3 sequence is 12 residues long. Trimming at V came to 11 bases and at J to 9 bases, leaving 12 bases not matched to a gene. Germline V gene data show CDR1 as ENHRY and CDR2 as SYGVKD. The CDR3 region is CASEGLTSGQYF. The CDR3, as DNA: TGTGCCTCGGAGGGACTCACTAGCGGGCAGTACTTC.

Many counts were recorded for this clonotype. This chain links TRBV2 with TRBJ2-5; D could derive from TRBD1 or TRBD2 (6 bases each). CDR1 and CDR2 (germline): SNHLY, FYNNEI. Trimming removed 5 bases from V and 5 bases from J, with 15 bases in between. This CDR3 contains 14 residues. CDR3 bases: TGTGCCAGCAGTACGTGGGGGGCGAAGGAGACCCAGTACTTC. Translating it yields CASSTWGAKETQYF.

The chain's CDR3 is CASNPADNSPLHF. DNA of the CDR3: TGTGCCAGCAACCCGGCGGATAATTCACCCCTCCACTTT. The chain combines TRBV3-1 with TRBJ1-6, with unresolved D. From germline, CDR1 is LGHDT and CDR2 YNNKEL (reference sequence). The CDR3 has 13 residues. Between the trimmed V and J ends, which lost 7 bases and 5 bases, there was a span of 9 bases.

In regard to this clonotype: The junction does not match germline at one end; this may be a read error. The chain is built from TRBV20-1 and TRBJ2-1; 15 nucleotides line up with TRBD2. In germline, CDR1 is DFQATT, CDR2 SNEGSKA (reference sequence). This CDR3 is built from 18 residues. The CDR3 loop is CSARGLGRGLAGGGEQFF. The CDR3 nucleotides are TGCAGTGCGAGAGGTCTAGGCAGGGGACTAGCGGGAGGCGGGGAGCAGTTCTTC.

The chain employs TRBV6-1 and TRBJ1-5; TRBD1 is a possible D gene (6 bases). This CDR3 spans 12 amino acids. The ends were cut back, 5 bases at V and 10 bases at J, with 12 bases in the middle. Germline V gene lookup returns CDR1 MNHNS and CDR2 SASEGT. In DNA form, the CDR3 reads TGTGCCAGCAGTTCCCCCGGGGGCCCCCAGCATTTT. It specifies CASSSPGGPQHF.